This T cell receptor (beta chain) derives from a study of T cell responses to AZD1222 COVID-19 vaccine. Study findings and constraints: Among the donors, most were white British and more were female, and clonal diversity was possibly underestimated. Vaccination with two AZD1222 doses was followed by a rise in Spike-specific TCR breadth and depth. Repertoire collection took place solely once the T cell response had peaked. Close to half of all spike-specific TCRs reportedly target regions of the variants that are unmutated.

V lost 4 bases and J lost 2; bases outside the gene matches: 4. Germline assignment: CDR1 SGDLS and CDR2 YYNGEE. The CDR3 has 14 residues. The protocol was immunoSEQ multiplex PCR, while the TCRdb copy is restricted to in-frame clones and leaves out a portion. Here the sample spans about 140,000 clones, roughly 82% being singletons. Concerning this clone itself: Its antigen is still unknown.

This receptor was obtained from an adult in good health. The sequencing used peripheral blood, collected on day 0 of AZD1222 vaccination. The V and J genes are TRBV9 and TRBJ2-7; 9 bases line up with TRBD1. The CDR3 region is CASSLQGATYEQYF. CDR3 nucleotides: TGTGCCAGCAGCTTACAGGGGGCCACCTACGAGCAGTACTTC.